What follows describes a single T cell receptor (beta chain). The V gene's germline CDR1 is SNHLY and CDR2 FYNNEI. V was clipped by 10 bases and J by 10 bases, with 16 bases between them. This CDR3 is built from 11 residues. The table came from immunoSEQ multiplex PCR; TCRdb's copy has only in-frame clones and leaves some out. The sample lists 72,000 or so clones; 85% were seen once. This sample is drawn from a study of T cell responses to AZD1222 COVID-19 vaccine. The origin of this receptor is an adult in good health. The chain combines TRBV2 with TRBJ1-1; TRBD1 might be the D (5 bases). Source: peripheral blood, taken on day 0 of AZD1222 vaccination. CDR3 region: CATRGAGAAFF. CDR3 DNA sequence: TGTGCCACCCGGGGTGCTGGGGCAGCTTTCTTT.